The subject of this entry is one T cell receptor (beta chain). No cognate antigen has been identified for it. Qualities for individual bases were not recorded, and no much larger clone is one base off. The CDR3 runs 15 amino acids, cysteine and phenylalanine included. Of the read, only the CDR3 DNA is kept; its 45 bases are in frame from base 1. The germline V end is reduced by 2 bases and the J end by 6 bases; junction bases left unmatched: 2. CDR1 is given as MNHEY and CDR2 as SVGAGI, both from the germline V gene. These data originate in a study of beta chain features in type 1 diabetes (dated by TCRdb to 2017 to 2018). With regard to the full study: Patients and healthy donors did not differ in mean age, gender distribution, total cell number or subset yield. Regulatory and stem cell-like memory subsets were isolated from only 8 patients and 8 healthy donors, whereas naive and central memory subsets came from all 28 donors. A total of just under 110,000,000 sorted cells were examined across all samples, and RNA yield correlated strongly with the number of cells per subset. The study compared the TCRB repertoires of sorted circulating CD4+ T cell subsets in recently diagnosed type 1 diabetes patients with those in matched healthy donors.

Each donor gave one peripheral blood draw, averaging approximately 120 mL, which was collected into heparinised tubes. Using a panel that included CD45RO, CCR7, CD25, CD127, CD95 and CD27, naive, central memory, regulatory and stem cell-like memory CD4+ T cells were sorted on a BD FACSAria II. All sorted populations exceeded 95% purity. PBMCs were separated immediately by Lymphoprep density gradient centrifugation and were stained directly, without being cultured. To minimize batch effects, samples were stained and sorted in pairs, one healthy donor with one patient per experiment. The entire amount of isolated RNA was reverse transcribed using the High Capacity cDNA Reverse Transcription Kit, so the sequenced TCRB transcripts were expressed ones. Naive, central memory and regulatory T cell samples underwent deep immunoSEQ sequencing, averaging around 3.9 million total reads per sample. Sorted cells were lysed in RLT buffer and RNA was extracted with DNase-treated RNeasy Micro or Mini kits, depending on cell number. To prevent cross-contamination, each cell subset was processed individually, whereas patient and healthy donor samples were processed jointly. The immunoSEQ multiplex PCR was used to amplify TCRB sequences from cDNA, generating 87-bp fragments that spanned the CDR3 region. Amplicons were sequenced on the Illumina HiSeq platform. In the original analysis: PCR bias was computationally corrected using synthetic template baselines, reads within Hamming distance 2 were collapsed, and singletons that could not be merged were discarded. Reads were aligned against IMGT so that V, D and J genes, CDR3 length and insertions or deletions at six rearrangement sites could be assigned. Within each subset, clonotype counts were normalized to the number of sorted cells before true diversity and Gini coefficients were calculated with the tcR R package. The overlap coefficient, calculated on TCRB nucleotide sequences, was used to quantify repertoire sharing. The table comes from immuneACCESS by way of TCRdb, which keeps in-frame sequences with V and J called. Part of the clones is missing from these tables; in studies checked, under half for an unresolved V gene and the rest for unknown reasons. V and J calls and clone size come straight from that table; D and trimming were deduced from the DNA. The sample contains tens of thousands of clones, 50% to 55% of them found a single time. Around 2.6% of the sample is held by the ten biggest clonotypes.

The full study reports these points: Type 1 diabetes patients showed a moderate but significant shortening of TCRB CDR3 length in all four CD4+ subsets. PCR may preferentially amplify shorter templates, but because patient and control samples were amplified and corrected together, any resulting skew would affect both groups equally. Only small numbers of individuals were included in the HLA sub-analyses, which left unresolved whether HLA type had any influence on TCRB rearrangement. Because cDNA rather than genomic DNA was sequenced, highly expressing activated cells could have been over-represented, although no difference in activation and CD3 levels was found between groups. At VDJ recombination sites, patients with type 1 diabetes made fewer insertions and deleted more nucleotides, a pattern implying thymic rearrangement abnormalities. Naive, central memory and regulatory TCRB repertoires appeared more similar among patients than among healthy donors.

This chain is built from TRBV6-5 and TRBJ1-6, and TRBD1 aligns with 9 junction nucleotides. The origin of this receptor is a woman in her thirties or forties with type 1 diabetes. Source material: Tregs from blood. In the paper's terms, the cell subset or site label means: regulatory CD4+ T cells. CDR3 loop: CASSYKDRGNSPLHF. The DNA is TGTGCCAGCAGTTACAAGGACAGGGGTAATTCACCCCTCCACTTT.